These 29 T cell receptor beta chains share one sample of origin, sequenced in a study of blood T cell repertoires in COVID-19. Sequenced by immunoSEQ multiplex PCR; TCRdb stores in-frame clones only, minus some. The sample comprises around 250,000 clones, about 82% of which are singletons, and 8.5% to 9.5% rests with the top ten. Sequenced material: PBMCs or T cells enriched from blood (not recorded which). The receptors shown here come from a woman aged 50 to 65 with acute COVID-19.

The chain uses TRBV18 and TRBJ1-1; D unresolved. The V gene lost 1 base and the J gene lost 4 bases, with 13 bases spanning the gap. The length of the CDR3 is 15 residues. Germline-derived CDR1 and CDR2 are KGHSH and LQKENI. The CDR3 protein is CASSPRGNWATEAFF. As DNA, the CDR3 is TGTGCCAGCTCACCACGAGGGAATTGGGCCACTGAAGCTTTCTTT.

The chain carries TRBV10-1 and TRBJ1-2; D not resolved. CDR1 is WNHNN, CDR2 SYGVQD, per germline (reference sequence). V gave up 3 bases and J gave up 8 bases, with 13 bases separating them. The CDR3 has 13 amino acids. In DNA form, the CDR3 reads TGCGCCAGCAGTGAAGACGGCACGAGGGGCTACACCTTC. This gives the protein CASSEDGTRGYTF.

This clone appeared a few times. V is TRBV9 and J is TRBJ1-1; D is ambiguous. CDR3 length equals 16 residues. Germline V gene data show CDR1 as SGDLS and CDR2 as YYNGEE. Trimming pared 3 bases from V and 0 bases from J, leaving 15 bases between. CDR3 sequence: CASSAVDTTLNTEAFF. CDR3 sequence (DNA): TGTGCCAGCAGCGCAGTCGACACAACCCTGAACACTGAAGCTTTCTTT.

The chain carries TRBV7-6 and TRBJ2-1, with D uncertain. The CDR3 runs 16 residues. The V and J ends lost 1 base and 7 bases respectively, with 17 bases between them. Looked up from germline, CDR1 is SGHVS and CDR2 is FNYEAQ. The CDR3, as DNA: TGTGCCAGCAGCTTAGGGGCTAACCCAAGGTCGAATGAGCAGTTCTTC. Amino acid sequence: CASSLGANPRSNEQFF.

The rearrangement uses TRBV18 and TRBJ1-2, with D unresolved. The V gene lost 8 bases and the J gene lost 5 bases, with 18 bases spanning the gap. The germline V gene encodes CDR1 KGHSH and CDR2 LQKENI. The CDR3 sequence is 14 residues long. The CDR3 coding sequence is TGTGCCAGCACTTCCTCCGGGGTGGGATATGGCTACACCTTC. This sequence encodes CASTSSGVGYGYTF.

This clone was counted a single time. The chain couples TRBV3-1 (or the pseudogene TRBV3-2) to TRBJ2-3; D is unclear. In germline, CDR1 is LGHDT, CDR2 YNNKEL (reference sequence). Trimming pared 0 bases from V and 2 bases from J, leaving 18 bases between. CDR3 length: 18 amino acids. CDR3 residues: CASSQEAFASHLTDTQYF. DNA for the CDR3: TGTGCCAGCAGCCAAGAAGCCTTCGCATCCCACCTCACAGATACGCAGTATTTT.

The chain employs TRBV6-6 and TRBJ1-1; D gene uncertain. The germline V gene encodes CDR1 MNHNY and CDR2 SVGAGI (reference sequence). Trimming took 4 bases from V and 6 from J, leaving 6 bases between them. This CDR3 region has 11 residues. The CDR3 DNA is TGTGCCAGCAGTTTCGAGGCTGAAGCTTTCTTT. Protein: CASSFEAEAFF.

This clone was picked up one time. The J gene is TRBJ1-1, the V gene TRBV9; D is perhaps TRBD1 (6 bases). Germline-derived CDR1 and CDR2 are SGDLS and YYNGEE. The CDR3 runs to 15 residues. Trimming left V 3 bases short and J 1 base short, with 13 bases between. The CDR3 DNA sequence: TGTGCCAGCAGCGACCTACAGGGACCGAACACTGAAGCTTTCTTT. Residues: CASSDLQGPNTEAFF.

The J gene is TRBJ1-1, the V gene TRBV12-3 or TRBV12-4, with D tentatively TRBD1 (6 bases). The CDR3 has 13 residues. Trimming took off 3 bases at V and 8 bases at J, with 13 bases between the two ends. The CDR3 spells CASSFNRDKEAFF. In DNA form, the CDR3 reads TGTGCCAGCAGTTTTAATCGGGACAAAGAAGCTTTCTTT.

The V and J genes are TRBV7-9 and TRBJ1-2, with 9 positions matching TRBD1. This CDR3 spans 16 amino acids. The ends lost 4 bases at V and 0 bases at J; junction bases unmatched: 6. CDR1 is SEHNR, CDR2 FQNEAQ, per germline (reference sequence). The CDR3 sequence is CASSWRDRETNYGYTF. CDR3 nucleotide sequence: TGTGCCAGCAGCTGGAGGGACAGGGAAACTAACTATGGCTACACCTTC.

This chain joins TRBV5-6 and TRBJ1-2, with D uncertain. The CDR3 is 11 residues long. CDR1 is SGHDT and CDR2 is YYEEEE in the germline V gene. Trimming stripped 0 bases from V and 5 bases from J, with 2 bases between. The CDR3 region has the DNA TGTGCCAGCAGCTTGGCTTATGGCTACACCTTC. Translation: CASSLAYGYTF. The entire variable domain, with the rest obtained from reference TRBV5-6 and TRBJ1-2, is as follows: DAGVTQSPTHLIKTRGQQVTLRCSPKSGHDTVSWYQQALGQGPQFIFQYYEEEERQRGNFPDRFSGHQFPNYSSELNVNALLLGDSALYLCASSLAYGYTFGSGTRLTVV.

The table lists this clone with a count of one. This chain connects TRBV5-1 to TRBJ1-1; D unresolved. Per germline, CDR1 SGHRS and CDR2 YFSETQ. The CDR3 consists of 13 residues. Trimming removed 0 bases at V and 2 bases at J, with 5 bases between. The DNA of the CDR3 is TGCGCCAGCAGCTTGGATCTAAACACTGAAGCTTTCTTT. Residues: CASSLDLNTEAFF.

The chain combines TRBV28 with TRBJ2-7, with TRBD2 matching 7 bases. Germline trimming cut 9 bases from V and 1 base from J; bases unmatched to any gene: 9. CDR3 length: 14 residues. The germline gives CDR1 MDHEN, CDR2 SYDVKM. The chain's CDR3 is CASLSSGVSYEQYF. In DNA form, the CDR3 reads TGTGCCAGTCTCTCCAGCGGGGTTTCCTACGAGCAGTACTTC.

The sample holds one count of this clone. V usage is TRBV6-1 and J usage is TRBJ1-2; no definite D call. With 3 bases removed from V and 8 bases from J, the gap between germline ends came to 16 bases. CDR1 and CDR2 (germline): MNHNS, SASEGT. The CDR3 runs to 14 residues. The DNA of the CDR3 is TGTGCCAGCAGTGATGAGGGAGGTATATCGGGCTACACCTTC. This translates into CASSDEGGISGYTF.

This chain joins TRBV7-2 and TRBJ2-2; 7 bases line up with TRBD2. Germline V gene sequence: CDR1 SGHTA, CDR2 FQGNSA. V lost 5 bases and J lost 5; bases outside the gene matches: 5. The CDR3 length is 14 residues. The CDR3 DNA reads as TGTGCCAGCAGCCGTCCGGGGGGTACCGGGGAGCTGTTTTTT. Encoded protein: CASSRPGGTGELFF.

The chain recombines TRBV6-5 with TRBJ1-1; D not resolved. Looked up from germline, CDR1 is MNHEY and CDR2 is SVGAGI. This CDR3 is 11 amino acids long. Trimming left V 8 bases short and J 0 bases short, with 4 bases between. This chain's CDR3 is CASPMNTEAFF. In nucleotides, the CDR3 is TGTGCCAGCCCCATGAACACTGAAGCTTTCTTT.

The gene calls are TRBV2 and TRBJ1-4; D gene uncertain. This CDR3 region has 13 residues. Trimming cost V 7 bases and J 8 bases, with 14 bases left between them. CDR1 is SNHLY, CDR2 FYNNEI, per germline. CDR3 DNA sequence: TGTGCCAGCATGTGGCAGGTTGGCGAAAAACTGTTTTTT. This codes for CASMWQVGEKLFF.

Worth noting for this clone: The sample holds other DNA sequences that translate to the same CDR3. This rearrangement joins TRBV7-2 to TRBJ2-7, with 13 nucleotides matching TRBD2. V lost 5 bases to trimming and J lost 2 bases; unmatched junction nucleotides: 6. Germline values: CDR1 SGHTA, CDR2 FQGNSA. This CDR3 comprises 16 residues. The CDR3 sequence is CASSPRLAGGPYEQYF. CDR3 DNA sequence: TGTGCCAGCAGCCCAAGACTAGCGGGGGGCCCCTACGAGCAGTACTTC.

This chain connects TRBV5-1 to TRBJ1-2, with D possibly matching TRBD1 (5 bases). Germline values: CDR1 SGHRS, CDR2 YFSETQ. CDR3 length: 14 residues. The germline V and J ends were trimmed by 2 bases and 3 bases, with 11 bases remaining between them. CDR3 protein: CASSFSGTDYGYTF. The CDR3 DNA reads as TGCGCCAGCAGCTTTAGCGGGACCGACTATGGCTACACCTTC.

This clone is medium-sized in the sample. The chain is built from TRBV18 and TRBJ2-1; a weak D match, TRBD2 (6 bases). CDR1 and CDR2 (germline): KGHSH, LQKENI. Trimming cost V 5 bases and J 5 bases, with 25 bases left between them. CDR3 size: 18 residues. The CDR3 loop reads CASSITTGQGRRDNEQFF. CDR3 DNA: TGTGCCAGCTCAATCACCACGGGCCAGGGTCGGAGGGACAATGAGCAGTTCTTC.

CDR3 nucleotide sequence: TGTGCCAGCAGCCAAGATTTCCTCCTGCAGTTCTTC. It specifies CASSQDFLLQFF. The V call is TRBV14, the J call TRBJ2-1, with D unresolved. V was pared by 0 bases and J by 12 bases, with 9 bases between. The CDR3 totals 12 residues. Germline CDR1 is SGHDN and CDR2 is FVKESK.

This clone was seen just once. The V gene is TRBV6-5, the J gene TRBJ1-1; 8 bases are a match to TRBD1. With 10 bases clipped from V and 0 bases from J, the junction kept 7 bases outside the gene matches. CDR1 is MNHEY and CDR2 is SVGAGI in the germline V gene. This CDR3 comprises 14 residues. The CDR3 is CATHRGDMNTEAFF. In DNA form, the CDR3 reads TGTGCCACCCACAGGGGGGATATGAACACTGAAGCTTTCTTT.

The chain has TRBV7-3 and TRBJ2-3; 12 positions match TRBD1. CDR3 length: 16 residues. From germline, CDR1 is SGHTA and CDR2 FQGTGA. The V and J ends lost 3 bases and 2 bases, in that order; junction bases with no gene match: 3. The CDR3 DNA reads TGTGCCAGCAGCTTGGGACAGGGGGCGGACACAGATACGCAGTATTTT. Amino acid sequence: CASSLGQGADTDTQYF.

This sequence joins TRBV11-2 and TRBJ1-6; 10 nucleotides align to TRBD1. There are 14 residues in the CDR3. Germline CDR1 reads SGHAT; CDR2 reads FQNNGV. After removal of 1 base from V and 10 bases from J, the junction contained 1 base not matched to a gene. The CDR3 DNA reads as TGTGCCAGCAGCTTAGGGACAGGGGGGTCACCCCTCCACTTT. It yields the protein CASSLGTGGSPLHF.

Details on this clone: A junction end diverges from the germline sequence, so it may reflect a read error. This chain joins TRBV9 and TRBJ2-2, with 9 bases fitting TRBD2. The CDR3 contains 17 residues. Germline CDR1 is SGDLS and CDR2 is YYNGEE. The CDR3: CASCVVAGGPSSGELFF. In DNA form, the CDR3 reads TGTGCCAGCTGCGTAGTGGCGGGGGGGCCTAGTTCCGGGGAGCTGTTTTTT. The whole variable domain, remainder taken from reference TRBV9 and TRBJ2-2, is DSGVTQTPKHLITATGQRVTLRCSPRSGDLSVYWYQQSLDQGLQFLIQYYNGEERAKGNILERFSAQQFPDLHSELNLSSLELGDSALYFCASCVVAGGPSSGELFFGEGSRLTVL.

V is TRBV7-9 and J is TRBJ2-5; 9 positions match TRBD1. The trim removed 6 bases at V and 4 bases at J, leaving 6 bases unmatched. This CDR3 spans 14 amino acids. Germline loops: CDR1 SEHNR, CDR2 FQNEAQ (reference sequence). The chain's CDR3 is CASSPGTGRETQYF. For the CDR3, the DNA is TGTGCCAGCAGTCCGGGGACAGGGAGAGAGACCCAGTACTTC. The variable domain in full, completed from reference TRBV7-9 and TRBJ2-5, reads DTGVSQNPRHKITKRGQNVTFRCDPISEHNRLYWYRQTLGQGPEFLTYFQNEAQLEKSRLLSDRFSAERPKGSFSTLEIQRTEQGDSAMYLCASSPGTGRETQYFGPGTRLLVL.

The V gene is TRBV4-3, the J gene TRBJ1-2; 8 positions match TRBD1. This CDR3 is 15 amino acids long. Germline CDR1 LGHNA, CDR2 YSLEER. V lost 1 base and J lost 6; bases outside the gene matches: 7. The CDR3 sequence: CASSQAADRADGYTF. The CDR3 DNA sequence: TGCGCCAGCAGCCAAGCCGCGGACAGGGCGGATGGCTACACCTTC.

The chain recombines TRBV4-3 with TRBJ2-1; tentatively, D is TRBD2 (5 bases). The CDR3 length is 13 residues. Germline V gene sequence: CDR1 LGHNA, CDR2 YSLEER. Trimming shortened V by 0 bases and J by 7 bases, and 7 bases separated the two germline ends. CDR3 DNA: TGCGCCAGCAGCCAAGATGGGAGAAATGAGCAGTTCTTC. Protein: CASSQDGRNEQFF.

The J gene is TRBJ2-1, the V gene TRBV7-9; D is possibly TRBD2 (5 bases). Trimming took 3 bases from V and 8 from J, leaving 14 bases between them. Germline V lookup: CDR1 SEHNR, CDR2 FQNEAQ (reference sequence). The length of the CDR3 is 14 residues. CDR3 in DNA: TGTGCCAGCAGCTTTTGGACCTCCGGGGATGAGCAGTTCTTC. Translated, it gives CASSFWTSGDEQFF.